These T cell receptor beta chains were read from a single sample in a study of T cells in Graves' hyperthyroidism and ophthalmopathy. A single record per CDR3 protein comes from TCRdb applying MiXCR to the multiplex PCR reads. The table records 550,000 to 700,000 distinct CDR3 sequences, 46% of them present only once. The sample comprised peripheral blood or thyroid tissue (not recorded which). Source of these receptors: an adult woman with Graves' disease, either hyperthyroidism or ophthalmopathy (not recorded which). Both conserved end residues are part of each CDR3. The D gene is left open where the match is weak. A row's size may be missing; if present it is once, few, many or a size class.

size	V	J	D	DNA	CDR3
-	TRBV5-4	TRBJ1-6	-	TGTACCAGCAGCTTCGGGGGGCTGAAAAATTCACCCCTCCACTTT	CTSSFGGLKNSPLHF
-	TRBV10-3	TRBJ2-5	TRBD2	TGTGCCATCAGTGACCATACTAGCGGGAGTGGGGACCAGTACTTC	CAISDHTSGSGDQYF
many	TRBV2	TRBJ1-2	TRBD1	TGTGCCAGCGAGATAAGGCGACAGGGCGAGAGCTACACCTTC	CASEIRRQGESYTF
-	TRBV10-2	TRBJ2-5	-	TGCGCCAGCAGTGAGCCGGGGGCTAGCGTGAAGGCCCAGTACTTC	CASSEPGASVKAQYF
-	TRBV11-2	TRBJ1-3	-	TGTGCCAGCAGCTCCCTAGGCTTGCGAAACACCATATATTTT	CASSSLGLRNTIYF
many	TRBV5-1	TRBJ1-1	-	TGCGCCAGCAGCTTGAGCCTACCTGGTCGGGACACTGAAGCTTTCTTT	CASSLSLPGRDTEAFF
many	TRBV2	TRBJ1-4	TRBD1	TGTGCCAGCAGAGGGACAGAAACAAATGAAAAACTGTTTTTT	CASRGTETNEKLFF
once	TRBV7-2	TRBJ2-7	TRBD1	TGTGCCAGCAGCCAAGAATTCCCAGGGGGCTCCTACGAGCAGTACTTC	CASSQEFPGGSYEQYF
many	TRBV13	TRBJ2-5	-	TGTGCCAGCAGTCAAAGGGACTTTGGGGAGACCCAGTACTTC	CASSQRDFGETQYF
-	TRBV7-9	TRBJ1-5	TRBD1	TGTGCCAGCTCCCGCGGGACAGGGGCCCGTCAGCCCCAGCATTTT	CASSRGTGARQPQHF
many	TRBV20-1	TRBJ2-5	-	TGCAGTGCTAGCTCCAGGGTCGAGACCCAGTACTTC	CSASSRVETQYF
many	TRBV19	TRBJ2-5	-	TGTGCCAGTAGTGAGGCGGCGGGGACCCAGTACTTC	CASSEAAGTQYF
many	TRBV4-1	TRBJ1-5	-	TGCGCCAGCAGCCTGAGTGGGGGTAACAATCAGCCCCAGCATTTT	CASSLSGGNNQPQHF
many	TRBV25-1	TRBJ1-3	-	TGTGCCAGCAGTGAGGGGAGCGACGGGTATTTT	CASSEGSDGYF
once	TRBV2	TRBJ2-7	-	TGTGCCAGCACCCCCTCCCGGGCAAATTCGGTCGAGCAGTACTTC	CASTPSRANSVEQYF
-	TRBV20-1	TRBJ2-2	TRBD2	TGCAGTGCCGCGGGACTAGCGGGAGTCGGAGAGCTGTTTTTT	CSAAGLAGVGELFF
-	TRBV2	TRBJ1-3	-	TGTGCCAGCAGTGAGTTGGGTAGATTGAGTAGCTCTGGAAACACCATATATTTT	CASSELGRLSSSGNTIYF
-	TRBV28	TRBJ2-5	-	TGTGCCAGCACTCTTCTAAGGACAGCGCGGGGGACCCAGTACTTC	CASTLLRTARGTQYF
few	TRBV7-2	TRBJ1-2	TRBD1	TGTGCCAGCAGCGGGACAGCACCCGTCTATGGCTACACCTTC	CASSGTAPVYGYTF
-	TRBV2	TRBJ1-2	-	TGTGCCAGCAGTGAGGGGCCCCAGGGTTATGGCTACACCTTC	CASSEGPQGYGYTF
-	TRBV15	TRBJ2-5	-	TGTGCCACCAGCAGTCGGGGGGAGACCCAGTACTTC	CATSSRGETQYF
many	TRBV29-1	TRBJ2-5	-	TGCAGCGTTGCGGAGGAGACCCAGTACTTC	CSVAEETQYF
-	TRBV7-9	TRBJ2-5	-	TGTGCCAGCAGCTTATCGACCGGGAGATGGAAGACCCAGTACTTC	CASSLSTGRWKTQYF
many	TRBV9	TRBJ2-2	TRBD2	TGTGCCAGCAGCGTAGCTCTGAAACTCGCGGGACTAGCGGGAACCGGGGAGCTGTTTTTT	CASSVALKLAGLAGTGELFF
-	TRBV20-1	TRBJ2-7	TRBD2	TGCAGTGCTATAGTGGGCGGGAGGGCCTCCCTCTACGAGCAGTACTTC	CSAIVGGRASLYEQYF
-	TRBV9	TRBJ2-2	TRBD1	TGTGCCAGCACAAGGGGGCAGGGGAACACCGGGGAGCTGTTTTTT	CASTRGQGNTGELFF
few	TRBV7-9	TRBJ1-3	TRBD1	TGTGCCAGCAGCATACTCACCGGGACAGGGGTCGGAAACACCATATATTTT	CASSILTGTGVGNTIYF
-	TRBV6-5	TRBJ2-7	TRBD2	TGTGCCAGCAGTTACTCAACTAGCGGGATTACCTACGAGCAGTACTTC	CASSYSTSGITYEQYF
few	TRBV9	TRBJ2-7	TRBD2	TGTGCCAGCAGCGTAGGTCTAGCGGGAGCCGAGCAGTACTTC	CASSVGLAGAEQYF
-	TRBV7-3	TRBJ2-7	TRBD1	TGTGCCAGCAGCTTACAGGGGGCATTGACCGAGCAGTACTTC	CASSLQGALTEQYF
few	TRBV10-2	TRBJ1-5	-	TGCGCCAGCAGTGAGTCACGGACAGTAATAAGCAATCAGCCTCAGCATTTT	CASSESRTVISNQPQHF
-	TRBV5-4	TRBJ2-7	TRBD1	TGTGCCAGCAGGACCCTTGGACAGGGATTCTCAGAGCAGTACTTC	CASRTLGQGFSEQYF
-	TRBV10-3	TRBJ2-2	TRBD2	TGTGCCATCAGTCGGACTAGCGAGAACACCGGGGAGCTGTTTTTT	CAISRTSENTGELFF
many	TRBV19	TRBJ1-1	TRBD1	TGTGCCAGTAGGACAGGGGGCGCTGAAGCTTTCTTT	CASRTGGAEAFF
-	TRBV12-3/TRBV12-4	TRBJ2-3	-	TGTGCCAGCAGTTTAGCGTCCCTAGCTGATACGCAGTATTTT	CASSLASLADTQYF
once	TRBV10-3	TRBJ2-5	TRBD2	TGTGCCATCAGTGAGTCTGTCACAGCGGGGATGATGGAGACCCAGTACTTC	CAISESVTAGMMETQYF
once	TRBV12-3/TRBV12-4	TRBJ1-6	TRBD1	TGTGCCAGCAGTTGGCCGGGACAGGGGCATTCACCCCTCCACTTT	CASSWPGQGHSPLHF
-	TRBV7-2	TRBJ1-2	-	TGTGCCAGCAGCTCCACGTCCTATGGCTACACCTTC	CASSSTSYGYTF
-	TRBV14	TRBJ2-7	-	TGTGCCAGCAGCACCGACTCGAACCCTACCTTGGGGCAGTACTTC	CASSTDSNPTLGQYF
many	TRBV12-3/TRBV12-4	TRBJ1-3	-	TGTGCCTGGTGGCAGGGATCAGGAAACACCATATATTTT	CAWWQGSGNTIYF
-	TRBV6-5	TRBJ2-6	-	TGTGCCAGCAGTTACCGGTTGGCTGGGGCCAACGTCCTGACTTTC	CASSYRLAGANVLTF
many	TRBV5-1	TRBJ1-1	-	TGCGCCAGCAGCTTTGGGGGTAACATGAACACTGAAGCTTTCTTT	CASSFGGNMNTEAFF
few	TRBV12-3/TRBV12-4	TRBJ1-1	-	TGTGCCAGCAGTTATGGAGGGTTC	CASSYGGF
-	TRBV7-8	TRBJ2-7	TRBD1	TGTGCCAGCGGAAAGACCGGGACAGGGGGAGTCGAGCAGTACTTC	CASGKTGTGGVEQYF
many	TRBV20-1	TRBJ2-7	-	TGCAGTGCTCCTAGATCCAACTACGAGCAGTACTTC	CSAPRSNYEQYF
-	TRBV27	TRBJ2-2	TRBD2	TGTGCCAGCAGTTCCTCCGGGACTACCCCCACCGGGGAGCTGTTTTTT	CASSSSGTTPTGELFF
-	TRBV10-1	TRBJ1-1	-	TGCGCCAGCAGTGAGGCGGGACGTCCAGAAGCTTTCTTT	CASSEAGRPEAFF